The rows below give T cell receptor beta chains drawn from one sample of a study of beta chain features in type 1 diabetes. Sequenced by immunoSEQ multiplex PCR; TCRdb stores in-frame clones only, minus some. The data show 150,000 to 200,000 clones, 10% to 15% seen once. The sample was central memory CD4+ T cells from blood. The receptors were gathered from a woman younger than 35 in good health. CDR3s include the opening cysteine and the closing phenylalanine or tryptophan. D genes are given only for firm matches. Where a row states a size, it is once, few, many or the class of an expanded clone; other rows omit it.

j_call: TRBJ2-3
v_call: TRBV7-9
clone_size: NA
d_call: TRBD2
cdr3_nt: TGTGCCAGCAGCTCTTTTCCTCGGGGGGGCACAGATACGCAGTATTTT
cdr3_aa: CASSSFPRGGTDTQYF

j_call: TRBJ2-3
v_call: TRBV29-1
clone_size: many
d_call: NA
cdr3_nt: TGCAGCGTTGAATTCGGGGATACGCAGTATTTT
cdr3_aa: CSVEFGDTQYF

j_call: TRBJ1-2
v_call: TRBV9
clone_size: NA
d_call: TRBD1
cdr3_nt: TGTGCCAGCAGCACCATATGGACAGGGAGGGGTGGCTACACCTTC
cdr3_aa: CASSTIWTGRGGYTF

j_call: TRBJ2-7
v_call: TRBV19
clone_size: NA
d_call: NA
cdr3_nt: TGTGCCAGTTCAGATCCCCCAGGCTACGAGCAGTACTTC
cdr3_aa: CASSDPPGYEQYF

j_call: TRBJ2-2
v_call: TRBV7-9
clone_size: NA
d_call: TRBD2
cdr3_nt: TGTGCCAGCAGGAGGACTAGCGGGAACACCGGGGAGCTGTTTTTT
cdr3_aa: CASRRTSGNTGELFF

j_call: TRBJ1-4
v_call: TRBV14
clone_size: few
d_call: TRBD1
cdr3_nt: TGTGCCAGCAGCCAACGGACAGGGAATGAAAAACTGTTTTTT
cdr3_aa: CASSQRTGNEKLFF

j_call: TRBJ1-2
v_call: TRBV29-1
clone_size: NA
d_call: TRBD1
cdr3_nt: TGCAGCGTTGAAGGGACAGGGGGCCTGGAGGGCTACACCTTC
cdr3_aa: CSVEGTGGLEGYTF

j_call: TRBJ2-7
v_call: TRBV30
clone_size: NA
d_call: NA
cdr3_nt: TGTGCCTGGAGTGTACAGAATAGGGGAGGCGAGCAGTACTTC
cdr3_aa: CAWSVQNRGGEQYF

j_call: TRBJ2-7
v_call: TRBV6-5
clone_size: few
d_call: TRBD1
cdr3_nt: TGTGCCAGCACCCCTATGGGACAGGGACGCGAGCAGTACTTC
cdr3_aa: CASTPMGQGREQYF

j_call: TRBJ1-1
v_call: TRBV2
clone_size: NA
d_call: NA
cdr3_nt: TGTGCCAGCGGTCAGGACAGCTACACTGAAGCTTTCTTT
cdr3_aa: CASGQDSYTEAFF

j_call: TRBJ1-1
v_call: TRBV18
clone_size: many
d_call: TRBD1
cdr3_nt: TGTGCCAGCTCACGAGGACAGGCGAACACTGAAGCTTTCTTT
cdr3_aa: CASSRGQANTEAFF

j_call: TRBJ2-1
v_call: TRBV20-1
clone_size: few
d_call: NA
cdr3_nt: TGCAGTGCTAGATGGAGTGGTGAGCAGTTCTTC
cdr3_aa: CSARWSGEQFF

j_call: TRBJ2-6
v_call: TRBV19
clone_size: NA
d_call: NA
cdr3_nt: TGTGCCAGTACTACTACTGGGGCCAACGTCCTGACTTTC
cdr3_aa: CASTTTGANVLTF

j_call: TRBJ2-6
v_call: TRBV7-9
clone_size: few
d_call: NA
cdr3_nt: TGTGCCAGCAGCGGGGGGAGCGGGGCCAACGTCCTGACTTTC
cdr3_aa: CASSGGSGANVLTF

j_call: TRBJ1-5
v_call: TRBV30
clone_size: few
d_call: TRBD1
cdr3_nt: TGTGCCTGGGCCGTCCGGGACAGGGGGTTGAAGGGCAATCAGCCCCAGCATTTT
cdr3_aa: CAWAVRDRGLKGNQPQHF

j_call: TRBJ1-1
v_call: TRBV7-9
clone_size: few
d_call: TRBD1
cdr3_nt: TGTGCCAGCAGCTGGGGACAGCAGAACACTGAAGCTTTCTTT
cdr3_aa: CASSWGQQNTEAFF

j_call: TRBJ2-5
v_call: TRBV11-2
clone_size: NA
d_call: NA
cdr3_nt: TGTGCCAGCAGCTTAAGGGGCGGTGGGCGAGAGACCCAGTACTTC
cdr3_aa: CASSLRGGGRETQYF

j_call: TRBJ2-1
v_call: TRBV6-5
clone_size: few
d_call: NA
cdr3_nt: TGTGCCAGCAGCCCCAAGTGGGACTCCAATGAGCAGTTCTTC
cdr3_aa: CASSPKWDSNEQFF

j_call: TRBJ1-5
v_call: TRBV30
clone_size: NA
d_call: TRBD1
cdr3_nt: TGTGCCTGGAGTGCCGGACAGGGACGTCAGCCCCAGCATTTT
cdr3_aa: CAWSAGQGRQPQHF

j_call: TRBJ2-2
v_call: TRBV2
clone_size: NA
d_call: TRBD1
cdr3_nt: TGTGCCAGCAGTCTGGGACAGGTGGTAACCGGGGAGCTGTTTTTT
cdr3_aa: CASSLGQVVTGELFF

j_call: TRBJ1-4
v_call: TRBV7-9
clone_size: few
d_call: TRBD1
cdr3_nt: TGTGCCAGCAGCCAGACAGGGCCAAATGAAAAACTGTTTTTT
cdr3_aa: CASSQTGPNEKLFF

j_call: TRBJ1-4
v_call: TRBV7-9
clone_size: NA
d_call: TRBD1
cdr3_nt: TGTGCCAGCAGCCCACAGGGGGCGGCTAATGAAAAACTGTTTTTT
cdr3_aa: CASSPQGAANEKLFF

j_call: TRBJ1-3
v_call: TRBV6-6
clone_size: NA
d_call: TRBD1
cdr3_nt: TGTGCCAGCAGTCCCGGACAGGGAGCGGCCGGAAACACCATATATTTT
cdr3_aa: CASSPGQGAAGNTIYF

j_call: TRBJ1-2
v_call: TRBV5-1
clone_size: NA
d_call: TRBD1
cdr3_nt: TGCGCCAGCAGGATTACAGGGGACTATGGCTACACCTTC
cdr3_aa: CASRITGDYGYTF

j_call: TRBJ2-7
v_call: TRBV5-4
clone_size: few
d_call: NA
cdr3_nt: TGTGCCAGCAGCTTGGGTAGAGCCTACGAGCAGTACTTC
cdr3_aa: CASSLGRAYEQYF

j_call: TRBJ2-7
v_call: TRBV2
clone_size: NA
d_call: NA
cdr3_nt: TGTGCCAGCAGGGGGGGAGTTTACTCCTACGAGCAGTACTTC
cdr3_aa: CASRGGVYSYEQYF

j_call: TRBJ2-1
v_call: TRBV5-1
clone_size: NA
d_call: TRBD1
cdr3_nt: TGCGCCAGCAGCCTCGGGACAGGGGGCAAGGTAGCGGTAAGCTACAATGAGCAGTTCTTC
cdr3_aa: CASSLGTGGKVAVSYNEQFF

j_call: TRBJ2-1
v_call: TRBV19
clone_size: NA
d_call: TRBD2
cdr3_nt: TGTGCCAGTTCGACTAGCGGGAGGGCCATTGAGCAGTTCTTC
cdr3_aa: CASSTSGRAIEQFF

j_call: TRBJ1-2
v_call: TRBV2
clone_size: NA
d_call: NA
cdr3_nt: TGTGCCAGCAGTTTCGTTGACACTGGCTACACCTTC
cdr3_aa: CASSFVDTGYTF

j_call: TRBJ2-7
v_call: TRBV5-6
clone_size: few
d_call: TRBD2
cdr3_nt: TGTGCCAGCAGCCCGGGACTAGCGGAGGTCTACGAGCAGTACTTC
cdr3_aa: CASSPGLAEVYEQYF

j_call: TRBJ2-7
v_call: TRBV5-4
clone_size: few
d_call: NA
cdr3_nt: TGTGCCAGCAGCTTGGTGGGGGGACGCCACGAGCAGTACTTC
cdr3_aa: CASSLVGGRHEQYF